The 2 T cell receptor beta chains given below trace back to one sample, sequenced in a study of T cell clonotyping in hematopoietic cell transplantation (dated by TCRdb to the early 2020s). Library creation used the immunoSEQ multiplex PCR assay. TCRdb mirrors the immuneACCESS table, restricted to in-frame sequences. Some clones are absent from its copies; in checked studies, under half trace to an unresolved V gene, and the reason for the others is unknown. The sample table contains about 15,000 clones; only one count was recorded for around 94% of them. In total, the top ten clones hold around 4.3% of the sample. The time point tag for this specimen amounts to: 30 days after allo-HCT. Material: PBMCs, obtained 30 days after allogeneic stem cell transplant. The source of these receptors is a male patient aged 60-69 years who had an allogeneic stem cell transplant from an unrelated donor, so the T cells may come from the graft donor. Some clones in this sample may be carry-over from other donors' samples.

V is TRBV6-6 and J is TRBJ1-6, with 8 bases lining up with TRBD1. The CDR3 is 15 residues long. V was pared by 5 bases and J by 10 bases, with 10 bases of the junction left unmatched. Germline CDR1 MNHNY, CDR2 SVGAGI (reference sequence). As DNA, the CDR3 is TGTGCCAGCAGTCCACCGGGACAGGAGAGGTCACCCCTCCACTTT. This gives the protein CASSPPGQERSPLHF.

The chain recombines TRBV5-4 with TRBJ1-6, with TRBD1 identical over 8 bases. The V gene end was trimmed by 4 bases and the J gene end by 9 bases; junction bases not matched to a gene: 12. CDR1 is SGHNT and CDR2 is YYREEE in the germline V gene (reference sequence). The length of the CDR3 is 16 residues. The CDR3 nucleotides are TGTGCCAGCAGCCCGGAGACAGGGGCCCACGGTTCACCCCTCCACTTT. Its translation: CASSPETGAHGSPLHF.